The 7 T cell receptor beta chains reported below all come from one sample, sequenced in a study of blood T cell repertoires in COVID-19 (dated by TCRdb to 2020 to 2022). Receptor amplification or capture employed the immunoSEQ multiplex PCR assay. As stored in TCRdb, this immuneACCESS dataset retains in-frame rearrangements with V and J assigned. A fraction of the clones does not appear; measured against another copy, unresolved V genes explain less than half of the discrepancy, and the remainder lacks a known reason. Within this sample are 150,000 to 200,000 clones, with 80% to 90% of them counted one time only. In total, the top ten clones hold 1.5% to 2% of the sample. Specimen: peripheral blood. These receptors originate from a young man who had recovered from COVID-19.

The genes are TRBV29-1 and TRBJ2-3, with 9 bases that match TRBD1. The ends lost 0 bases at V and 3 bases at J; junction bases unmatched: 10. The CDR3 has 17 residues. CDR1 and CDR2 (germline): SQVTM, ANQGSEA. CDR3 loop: CSVEDRYRGPSTDTQYF. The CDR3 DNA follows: TGCAGCGTTGAAGATCGCTACAGGGGGCCGTCGACAGATACGCAGTATTTT.

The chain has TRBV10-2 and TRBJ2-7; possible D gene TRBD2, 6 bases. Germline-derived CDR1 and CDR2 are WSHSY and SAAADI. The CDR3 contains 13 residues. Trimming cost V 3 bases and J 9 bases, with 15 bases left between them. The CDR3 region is CASSEGRFSVQYF. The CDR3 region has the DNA TGCGCCAGCAGTGAAGGGAGGTTTAGTGTGCAGTACTTC.

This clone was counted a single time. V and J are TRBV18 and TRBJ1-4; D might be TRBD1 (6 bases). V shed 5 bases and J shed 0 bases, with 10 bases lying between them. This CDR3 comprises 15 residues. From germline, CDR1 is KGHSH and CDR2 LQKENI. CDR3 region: CASSSGAATNEKLFF. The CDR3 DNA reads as TGTGCCAGCTCATCAGGGGCCGCAACTAATGAAAAACTGTTTTTT.

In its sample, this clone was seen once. The CDR3 DNA reads TGTGCCAGCAGTGACCGACAGGGTAGCAATCAGCCCCAGCATTTT. It translates to CASSDRQGSNQPQHF. The V and J genes are TRBV6-1 and TRBJ1-5; TRBD1 agrees at 7 bases. The V gene's germline CDR1 is MNHNS and CDR2 SASEGT. Unmatched junction bases numbered 2, after V lost 3 bases and J lost 0 bases. This CDR3 has 15 residues.

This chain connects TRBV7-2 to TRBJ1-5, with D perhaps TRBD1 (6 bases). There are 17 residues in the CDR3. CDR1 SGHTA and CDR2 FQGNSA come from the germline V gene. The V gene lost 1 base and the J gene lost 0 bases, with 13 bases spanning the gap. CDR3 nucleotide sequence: TGTGCCAGCAGCTTAGATTGGGGGCCCACTAGCAATCAGCCCCAGCATTTT. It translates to CASSLDWGPTSNQPQHF. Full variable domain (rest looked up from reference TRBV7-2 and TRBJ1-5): GAGVSQSPSNKVTEKGKDVELRCDPISGHTALYWYRQSLGQGLEFLIYFQGNSAPDKSGLPSDRFSAERTGGSVSTLTIQRTQQEDSAVYLCASSLDWGPTSNQPQHFGDGTRLSIL.

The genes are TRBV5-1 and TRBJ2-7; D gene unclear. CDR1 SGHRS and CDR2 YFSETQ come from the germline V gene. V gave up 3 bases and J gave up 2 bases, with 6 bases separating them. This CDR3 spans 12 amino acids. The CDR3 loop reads CASSSSPYEQYF. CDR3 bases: TGCGCCAGCAGCTCGTCTCCCTACGAGCAGTACTTC.

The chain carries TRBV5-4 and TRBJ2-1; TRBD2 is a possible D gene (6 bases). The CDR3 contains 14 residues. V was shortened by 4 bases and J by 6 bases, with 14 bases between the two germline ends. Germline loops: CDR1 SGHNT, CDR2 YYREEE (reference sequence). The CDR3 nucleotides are TGTGCCAGCAGCGGGGAGGCGTTGGGCAATGAGCAGTTCTTC. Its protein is CASSGEALGNEQFF.